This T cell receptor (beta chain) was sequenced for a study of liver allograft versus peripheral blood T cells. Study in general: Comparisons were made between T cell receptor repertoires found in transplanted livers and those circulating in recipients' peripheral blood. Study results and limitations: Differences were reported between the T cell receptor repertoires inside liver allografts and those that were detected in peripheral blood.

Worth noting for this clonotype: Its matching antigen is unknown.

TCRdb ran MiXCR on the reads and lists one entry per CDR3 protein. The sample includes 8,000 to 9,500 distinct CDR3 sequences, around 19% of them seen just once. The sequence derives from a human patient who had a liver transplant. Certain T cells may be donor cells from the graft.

Here the CDR3 DNA reads TGTGCCAGCAGCTTAGAGGGAATAGAAGCTTTCTTT. Its translation: CASSLEGIEAFF. The J gene is TRBJ1-1, the V gene TRBV7-9, with unresolved D. This CDR3 spans 12 amino acids. Germline assignment: CDR1 SEHNR and CDR2 FQNEAQ (reference sequence). Trimming took 1 base from V and 8 from J, leaving 8 bases between them.